Each of the 10 T cell receptor beta chains below was sequenced from the same sample in a study of cytomegalovirus exposure and HLA in healthy donors. 60 Vbeta and 13 Jbeta primers were used in PCR. Repertoires were generated with immunoSEQ multiplex PCR, while TCRdb's copy carries only in-frame clones and drops some. Of some 42,000 clones listed, around 50% were seen once; the top ten hold around 10%. Sequencing input: PBMCs. All receptors come from a human donor in good health.

The chain employs TRBV5-6 and TRBJ1-2, with a weak D call TRBD1 (5 bases). The germline V gene has CDR1 SGHDT and CDR2 YYEEEE. Deletions cut 1 base from V and 4 bases from J, with 8 bases between. The CDR3 runs 13 residues. This CDR3 is CASSLRGTYGYTF. CDR3 bases: TGTGCCAGCAGCTTGAGGGGCACCTATGGCTACACCTTC.

The chain recombines TRBV5-1 with TRBJ2-5, with TRBD1 matching over 8 bases. V gave up 4 bases and J gave up 1 base; unmatched junction bases: 9. Germline CDR1 is SGHRS and CDR2 is YFSETQ. The CDR3 consists of 16 residues. The CDR3 sequence is CASSPGTTGAQETQYF. The CDR3 DNA is TGCGCCAGCAGCCCGGGTACGACAGGGGCCCAAGAGACCCAGTACTTC.

The V and J genes are TRBV5-1 and TRBJ1-2, with D possibly being TRBD1 (5 bases). Germline V CDR1 and CDR2: SGHRS, YFSETQ. This CDR3 comprises 13 residues. V was cut by 0 bases and J by 2 bases, with 5 bases left in between. CDR3 sequence (DNA): TGCGCCAGCAGCTTGGAGGGGAACTATGGCTACACCTTC. This gives the protein CASSLEGNYGYTF. The full variable domain, in which reference TRBV5-1 and TRBJ1-2 provide the parts outside the CDR3, is KAGVTQTPRYLIKTRGQQVTLSCSPISGHRSVSWYQQTPGQGLQFLFEYFSETQRNKGNFPGRFSGRQFSNSRSEMNVSTLELGDSALYLCASSLEGNYGYTFGSGTRLTVV.

This chain joins TRBV6-5 and TRBJ2-1; TRBD1 aligns across 8 bases. Germline lookup yields CDR1 MNHEY and CDR2 SVGAGI. This CDR3 has 15 amino acids. The V and J ends lost 5 bases and 5 bases, in that order; junction bases with no gene match: 8. Here the CDR3 reads CASSPPGTGHNEQFF. The CDR3 DNA is TGTGCCAGCAGTCCCCCAGGGACAGGACACAATGAGCAGTTCTTC.

The genes are TRBV4-3 and TRBJ2-5; TRBD1 might be the D (6 bases). V lost 3 bases to trimming and J lost 4 bases, with 24 bases between them. Germline CDR1 is LGHNA and CDR2 is YSLEER. The CDR3 spans 18 residues. CDR3 sequence: CASSQFITGTGLGETQYF. In DNA form, the CDR3 reads TGCGCCAGCAGCCAGTTTATTACAGGGACGGGGCTTGGAGAGACCCAGTACTTC.

The chain carries TRBV6-5 and TRBJ2-1; TRBD2 aligns across 7 bases. The CDR3 covers 15 residues. From germline, CDR1 is MNHEY and CDR2 SVGAGI. V shed 2 bases and J 8 bases; nucleotides not matched to a gene: 9. The CDR3 coding sequence is TGTGCCAGCAGTTACGGGACTATCCTTCGGGATGAGCAGTTCTTC. Protein: CASSYGTILRDEQFF.

This chain uses TRBV7-6 with TRBJ2-2; 8 positions agree with TRBD2. V trimming: 3 bases; J trimming: 2 bases; junction bases outside the gene matches: 8. CDR3 length: 17 residues. Germline V gene sequence: CDR1 SGHVS, CDR2 FNYEAQ. CDR3 sequence: CASSFMVSGTNTGELFF. In DNA, the CDR3 is TGTGCCAGCAGCTTTATGGTTAGCGGGACCAACACCGGGGAGCTGTTTTTT.

This clone was recorded a few times. The chain carries TRBV9 and TRBJ2-1; 11 bases are shared with TRBD2. The CDR3 has 17 residues. In germline, CDR1 is SGDLS, CDR2 YYNGEE. V shed 4 bases, J shed 4 bases, and the junction held 10 bases outside the gene matches. The CDR3 sequence is CASSSKTSGASYNEQFF. The CDR3 nucleotides read TGTGCCAGCAGCTCAAAGACTAGCGGGGCTTCTTACAATGAGCAGTTCTTC.

This chain links TRBV30 with TRBJ1-2, with D possibly matching TRBD1 (6 bases). The germline gives CDR1 GTSNPN, CDR2 SVGIG (reference sequence). The CDR3 runs 17 residues. The ends were cut back, 1 base at V and 5 bases at J, with 23 bases in the middle. CDR3 sequence reads: CAWSDPGRGALRYGYTF. The CDR3 DNA reads as TGTGCCTGGAGTGATCCGGGACGGGGGGCCCTTCGATATGGCTACACCTTC.

About this clone itself: Since the CDR3 does not end with the conserved phenylalanine or tryptophan, this likely comes from a read error. The DNA is omitted, as the CDR3 cannot be located on it reliably, and the CDR3 follows TCRdb's listing. This chain joins TRBV9 and TRBJ2-6; no DNA check was done on the table's D call, TRBD2. The CDR3 is made up of 11 amino acids, end residues included. The V gene's germline CDR1 is SGDLS and CDR2 YYNGEE. The CDR3 loop is CASSRGLRAVL.